This record concerns one T cell receptor beta chain sequence. The data derive from a study of OX40 agonist ivuxolimab in advanced cancers. For the study at large: In this cohort, patients received ivuxolimab, an agonistic anti-OX40 (CD134) antibody. Prior anti-PD-1, anti-PD-L1 or anti-CTLA-4 therapy did not bar entry, and about 38% had some.

V was clipped by 9 bases and J by 4 bases, with 13 bases between them. CDR1 and CDR2 from the germline V gene are SNHLY and FYNNEI. The CDR3 contains 13 residues. The investigators sampled blood at baseline, at cycle 4 day 1, and at cycle 7 day 1. Data came from immunoSEQ multiplex PCR; TCRdb stores just in-frame clones and leaves some out. The data show over 75,000 clones, with 90% seen just once and around 1.5% held by the top ten. The rearrangement uses TRBV2 and TRBJ2-1; D might be TRBD2 (6 bases). This specimen was CD4+ or CD8+ T cells sorted from blood, taken in a trial of the OX40 agonist ivuxolimab. The sequence came from an adult with an advanced solid tumor such as melanoma, head and neck, liver or kidney cancer. The CDR3 sequence is CARYPTRYNEQFF. The CDR3 DNA is TGTGCCAGATACCCGACTAGATACAATGAGCAGTTCTTC.